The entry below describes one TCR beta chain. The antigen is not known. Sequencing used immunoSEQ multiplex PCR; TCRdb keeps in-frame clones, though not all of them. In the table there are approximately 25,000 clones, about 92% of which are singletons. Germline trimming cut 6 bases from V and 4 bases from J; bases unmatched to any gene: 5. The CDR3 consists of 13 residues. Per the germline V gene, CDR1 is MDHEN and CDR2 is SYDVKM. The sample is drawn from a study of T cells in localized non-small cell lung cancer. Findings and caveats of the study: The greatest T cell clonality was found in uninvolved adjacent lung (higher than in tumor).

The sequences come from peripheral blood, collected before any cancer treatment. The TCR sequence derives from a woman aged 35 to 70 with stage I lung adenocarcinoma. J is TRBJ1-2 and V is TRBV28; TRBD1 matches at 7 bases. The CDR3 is CASRPDRRYGYTF. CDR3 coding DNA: TGTGCCAGCAGACCGGACAGGCGCTATGGCTACACCTTC.